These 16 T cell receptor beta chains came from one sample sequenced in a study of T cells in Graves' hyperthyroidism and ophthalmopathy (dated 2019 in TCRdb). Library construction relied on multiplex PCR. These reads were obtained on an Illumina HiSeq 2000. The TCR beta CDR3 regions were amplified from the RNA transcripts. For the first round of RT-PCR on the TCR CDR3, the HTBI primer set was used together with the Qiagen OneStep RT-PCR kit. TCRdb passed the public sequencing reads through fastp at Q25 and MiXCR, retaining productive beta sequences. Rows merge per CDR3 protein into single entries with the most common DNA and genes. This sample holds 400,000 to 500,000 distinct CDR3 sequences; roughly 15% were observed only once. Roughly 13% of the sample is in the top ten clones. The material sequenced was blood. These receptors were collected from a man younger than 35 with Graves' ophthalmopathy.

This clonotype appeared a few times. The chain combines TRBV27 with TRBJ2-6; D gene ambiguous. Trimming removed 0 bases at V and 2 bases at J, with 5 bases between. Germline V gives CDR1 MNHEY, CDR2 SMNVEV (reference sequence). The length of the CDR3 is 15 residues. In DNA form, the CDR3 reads TGTGCCAGCAGTTTATCAGGGACTGGGGCCAACGTCCTGACTTTC. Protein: CASSLSGTGANVLTF.

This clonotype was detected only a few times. CDR3 sequence (DNA): TGTGCCACCAGTGATCCGGGACTAGCGGATACGCAGTATTTT. It encodes CATSDPGLADTQYF. The chain carries TRBV24-1 and TRBJ2-3, with TRBD2 matching over 10 bases. The CDR3 has 14 residues. V lost 3 bases, J lost 6 bases, and 2 bases stayed unmatched. Germline loops: CDR1 KGHDR, CDR2 SFDVKD.

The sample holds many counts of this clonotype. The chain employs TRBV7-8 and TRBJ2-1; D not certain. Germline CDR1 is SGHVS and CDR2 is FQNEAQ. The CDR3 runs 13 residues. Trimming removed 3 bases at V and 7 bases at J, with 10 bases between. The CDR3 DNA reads TGTGCCAGCAGCTTGGGTAAGGGAAATGAGCAGTTCTTC. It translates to CASSLGKGNEQFF.

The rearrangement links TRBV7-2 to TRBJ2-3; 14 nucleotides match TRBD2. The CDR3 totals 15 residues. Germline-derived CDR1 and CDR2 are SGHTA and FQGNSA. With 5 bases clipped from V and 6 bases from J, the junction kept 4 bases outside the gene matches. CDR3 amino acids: CASSIGLAGGDTQYF. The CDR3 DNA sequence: TGTGCCAGCAGCATCGGACTAGCGGGAGGTGATACGCAGTATTTT.

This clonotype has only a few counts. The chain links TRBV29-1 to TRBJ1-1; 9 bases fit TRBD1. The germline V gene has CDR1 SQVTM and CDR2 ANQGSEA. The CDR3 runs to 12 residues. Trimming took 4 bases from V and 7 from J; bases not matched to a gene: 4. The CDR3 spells CSVVTGGNEAFF. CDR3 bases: TGCAGCGTTGTGACAGGGGGAAATGAAGCTTTCTTT.

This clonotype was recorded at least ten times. Written as DNA, the CDR3 is TGTGCCAGCAGCGTAGGTGACAGCTCCTACGAGCAGTACTTC. It codes for CASSVGDSSYEQYF. The V and J genes are TRBV9 and TRBJ2-7; maybe TRBD1 (5 bases). The CDR3 covers 14 residues. Trimming left V 0 bases short and J 0 bases short, with 7 bases between. Germline V CDR1 and CDR2: SGDLS, YYNGEE.

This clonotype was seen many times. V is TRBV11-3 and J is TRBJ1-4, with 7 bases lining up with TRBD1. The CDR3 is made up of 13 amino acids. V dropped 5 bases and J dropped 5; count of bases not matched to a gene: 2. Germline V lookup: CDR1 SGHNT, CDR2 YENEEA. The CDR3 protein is CASSRGQNEKLFF. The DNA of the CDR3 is TGTGCCAGCAGCCGGGGACAGAATGAAAAACTGTTTTTT.

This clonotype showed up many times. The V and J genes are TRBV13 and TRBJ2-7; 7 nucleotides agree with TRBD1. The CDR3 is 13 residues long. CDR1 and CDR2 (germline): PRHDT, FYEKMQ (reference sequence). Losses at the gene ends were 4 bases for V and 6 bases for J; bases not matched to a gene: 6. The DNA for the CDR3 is TGTGCCAGCAGCTACAGGGGAGAGAGCGAGCAGTACTTC. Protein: CASSYRGESEQYF.

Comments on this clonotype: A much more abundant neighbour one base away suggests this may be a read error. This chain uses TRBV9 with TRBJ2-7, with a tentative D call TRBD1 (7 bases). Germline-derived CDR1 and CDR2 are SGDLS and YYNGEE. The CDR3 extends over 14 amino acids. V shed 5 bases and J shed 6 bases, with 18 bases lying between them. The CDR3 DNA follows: TGTGCCAGCAGTTTACCGAGGCAGGGGGGCGAGCAGTACTTC. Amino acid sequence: CASSLPRQGGEQYF. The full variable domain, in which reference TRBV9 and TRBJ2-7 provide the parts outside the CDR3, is DSGVTQTPKHLITATGQRVTLRCSPRSGDLSVYWYQQSLDQGLQFLIQYYNGEERAKGNILERFSAQQFPDLHSELNLSSLELGDSALYFCASSLPRQGGEQYFGPGTRLTVT.

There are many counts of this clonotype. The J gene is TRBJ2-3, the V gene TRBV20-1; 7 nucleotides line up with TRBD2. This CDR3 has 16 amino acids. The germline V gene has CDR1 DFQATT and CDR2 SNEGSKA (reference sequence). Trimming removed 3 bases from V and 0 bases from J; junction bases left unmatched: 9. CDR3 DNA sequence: TGCAGTGCTAGGGGGCTAGCGGAAATTAGCACAGATACGCAGTATTTT. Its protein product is CSARGLAEISTDTQYF.

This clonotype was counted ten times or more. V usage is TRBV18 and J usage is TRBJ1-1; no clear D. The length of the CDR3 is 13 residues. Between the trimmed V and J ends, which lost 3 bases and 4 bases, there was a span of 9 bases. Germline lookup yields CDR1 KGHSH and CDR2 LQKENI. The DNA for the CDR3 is TGTGCCAGCTCACCGGAAAGGGCCACTGAAGCTTTCTTT. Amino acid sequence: CASSPERATEAFF.

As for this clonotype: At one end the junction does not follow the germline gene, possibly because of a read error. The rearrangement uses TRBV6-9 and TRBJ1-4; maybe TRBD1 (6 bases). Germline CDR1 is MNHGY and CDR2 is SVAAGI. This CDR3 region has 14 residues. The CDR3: CASSYGQINGKLFF. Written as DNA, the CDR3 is TGTGCCAGCAGTTACGGACAGATAAATGGAAAACTGTTTTTT.

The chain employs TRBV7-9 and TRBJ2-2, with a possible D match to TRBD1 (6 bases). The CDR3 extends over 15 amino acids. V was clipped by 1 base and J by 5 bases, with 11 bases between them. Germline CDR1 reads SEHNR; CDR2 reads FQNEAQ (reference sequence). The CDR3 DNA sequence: TGTGCCAGCAGCTTAGGTACAGGGCAAACCGGGGAGCTGTTTTTT. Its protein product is CASSLGTGQTGELFF.

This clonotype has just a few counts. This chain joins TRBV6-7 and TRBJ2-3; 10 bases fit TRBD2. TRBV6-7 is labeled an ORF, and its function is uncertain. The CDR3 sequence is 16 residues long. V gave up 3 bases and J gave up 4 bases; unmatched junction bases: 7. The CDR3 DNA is TGTGCCAGCAGTTATGAAAGCGGGGGGGCCGCAGATACGCAGTATTTT. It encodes CASSYESGGAADTQYF.

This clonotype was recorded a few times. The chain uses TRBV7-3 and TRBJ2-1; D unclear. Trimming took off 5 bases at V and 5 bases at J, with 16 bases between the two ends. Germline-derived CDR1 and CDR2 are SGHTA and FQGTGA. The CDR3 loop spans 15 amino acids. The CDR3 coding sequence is TGTGCCAGCAGCCCATCCCTGGGGAACGACAATGAGCAGTTCTTC. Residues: CASSPSLGNDNEQFF.

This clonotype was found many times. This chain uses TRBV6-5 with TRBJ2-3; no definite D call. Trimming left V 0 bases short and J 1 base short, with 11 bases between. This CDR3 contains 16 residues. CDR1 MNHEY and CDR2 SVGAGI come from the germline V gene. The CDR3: CASSYSLAGGTDTQYF. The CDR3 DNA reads TGTGCCAGCAGTTACTCGTTAGCAGGCGGCACAGATACGCAGTATTTT.